This TCR beta chain was recorded in a study of blood T cell repertoires in COVID-19. For the study at large: COVID-19 samples, acute and convalescent, were from the United States, Italy and Spain. From T cells, B-cell-depleted T cells, or PBMCs came the material, which was cDNA or gDNA.

The germline CDR1 and CDR2 sequences are SGHNT and YENEEA. The CDR3 has 14 amino acids. Losses at the gene ends were 4 bases for V and 13 bases for J; bases not matched to a gene: 16. Per the authors' pipeline: Reference gene primers were amplified, and this amplification served to estimate nucleated cell counts. Clones were sequenced by immunoSEQ multiplex PCR, and TCRdb holds only the in-frame ones, with some missing. V and J calls and clone size come straight from that table; D and trimming were deduced from the DNA. The sample yields approximately 80,000 clones, approximately 83% seen once. This clone was detected only once.

The sequenced material came from peripheral blood. The sequence came from a woman in her 70s with acute or convalescent COVID-19. V gene TRBV11-3 combines with J gene TRBJ2-7; 7 bases match TRBD1. The CDR3 protein is CASSWGTASTNFYF. The CDR3 nucleotides read TGTGCCAGCAGCTGGGGGACAGCTTCCACCAATTTCTACTTC.